A selection of T cell receptor beta chains follows, all from one sample in a study of beta chain features in type 1 diabetes. Method: immunoSEQ multiplex PCR; TCRdb's copy keeps in-frame clones and lacks some. The sample yields 600,000 to 700,000 clones, around 12% seen once. Input material: naive CD4+ T cells from blood. The receptors come from a man aged 25-40 years with type 1 diabetes. Each CDR3 is given with its conserved first and last residue. D genes are given only for firm matches. Clone size is not always given. Where it is, it says once, few, many or a class for expanded clones.

j_call v_call d_call clone_size cdr3_nt cdr3_aa
TRBJ2-7 TRBV11-2 TRBD1 few TGTGCCAGCAGCTTAGTTCAGGGGGTCTACGAGCAGTACTTC CASSLVQGVYEQYF
TRBJ2-3 TRBV7-9 NA NA TGTGCCAGCAGCTTATACCAGACAGATACGCAGTATTTT CASSLYQTDTQYF
TRBJ1-2 TRBV6-7 NA few TGTGCCAGCAGTTACCGATCCGGGTACTATGGCTACACCTTC CASSYRSGYYGYTF
TRBJ2-1 TRBV5-4 NA NA TGTGCCAGCAGCTTGGTCCAGGAAGATGAGCAGTTCTTC CASSLVQEDEQFF
TRBJ1-6 TRBV7-9 NA few TGTGCCAGCAGCTTTGGGGATACGGGAAGCTCCTATAATTCACCCCTCCACTTT CASSFGDTGSSYNSPLHF
TRBJ2-5 TRBV27 TRBD2 few TGTGCCAGCAGTCTCCGGACTAGCGCCGAGACCCAGTACTTC CASSLRTSAETQYF
TRBJ2-7 TRBV29-1 NA few TGCAGCGTTGTAAGGGGGTCAAGCTCCTACGAGCAGTACTTC CSVVRGSSSYEQYF
TRBJ1-3 TRBV7-8 NA NA TGTGCCAGCAGCACCCGTACTGGAAACACCATATATTTT CASSTRTGNTIYF
TRBJ1-2 TRBV15 NA NA TGTGCCACCAGCAGAGTCGTCCAGGGAGTGGGCTACACCTTC CATSRVVQGVGYTF
TRBJ2-1 TRBV11-3 TRBD2 once TGTGCCAGCAGCTTAGGCACTAGCGGGGGATACAATGAGCAGTTCTTC CASSLGTSGGYNEQFF
TRBJ2-5 TRBV7-2 TRBD1 NA TGTGCCAGCAGCTTGTTCGGACAGGGAACTTCGGAGACCCAGTACTTC CASSLFGQGTSETQYF
TRBJ1-1 TRBV7-2 NA NA TGTGCCAGCAGCTATACCGTAGGGGGCACTGAAGCTTTCTTT CASSYTVGGTEAFF
TRBJ2-5 TRBV4-2 NA NA TGTGCCAGCAGCCAAGATTCTACCGGGTTTCAAGAGACCCAGTACTTC CASSQDSTGFQETQYF
TRBJ1-6 TRBV6-1 NA NA TGTGCCAGCAGTGAATACCAGGGTTATAATTCACCCCTCCACTTT CASSEYQGYNSPLHF
TRBJ2-7 TRBV7-2 NA NA TGTGCCAGCAGCTTAACGATAAGCTCCTACGAGCAGTACTTC CASSLTISSYEQYF
TRBJ2-3 TRBV4-3 TRBD2 few TGCGCCAGCAGCCAAGACGCTAGCGGGGGGTACAGGCAGTATTTT CASSQDASGGYRQYF
TRBJ1-1 TRBV11-3 NA NA TGTGCCAGCAGCTTAAGTGTGAGGAACACTGAAGCTTTCTTT CASSLSVRNTEAFF
TRBJ1-1 TRBV2 NA NA TGTGCCAGCAGTGAAGCGCCAGCAGGGGCTACTGAAGCTTTCTTT CASSEAPAGATEAFF
TRBJ2-7 TRBV7-6 NA once TGTGCCAGCAGCTTAGTTAGTCAGTCCTACGAGCAGTACTTC CASSLVSQSYEQYF
TRBJ1-2 TRBV5-1 NA few TGCGCCAGCAGCCGTACAGAACTACTTGAGGATGGCTACACCTTC CASSRTELLEDGYTF
TRBJ2-7 TRBV2 NA few TGTGCCAGCTCCTCCGGCAGCTACGAGCAGTACTTC CASSSGSYEQYF
TRBJ1-2 TRBV9 TRBD1 NA TGTGCCAGCAGCGCCCAGACGGTCAGGGGGCGCGACTATGGCTACACCTTC CASSAQTVRGRDYGYTF
TRBJ2-5 TRBV7-8 NA few TGTGCCAGCAGGATAAACGGACGGACAATCCAAGAGACCCAGTACTTC CASRINGRTIQETQYF
TRBJ1-6 TRBV27 NA few TGTGCCAGCAGTTTATCCTTCCAGGGGAATTCACCCCTCCACTTT CASSLSFQGNSPLHF
TRBJ1-5 TRBV7-2 TRBD1 NA TGTGCCAGCAGCCCCCAGGGACAGGGGAACTCTGGGCCCCAGCATTTT CASSPQGQGNSGPQHF
TRBJ2-2 TRBV4-2 NA NA TGTGCCAGCAGCCAAGCTGTAGGGTCGAACACCGGGGAGCTGTTTTTT CASSQAVGSNTGELFF
TRBJ1-5 TRBV4-3 NA few TGCGCCAGCAGCCAAGATCTCGGTCAGCCCCAGCATTTT CASSQDLGQPQHF
TRBJ1-2 TRBV25-1 TRBD1 few TGTGCCAGCAGTGACCTGGACAGGGGGCAATTCTATGGCTACACCTTC CASSDLDRGQFYGYTF
TRBJ1-4 TRBV7-2 NA NA TGTGCCAGCAGCTTAGAGGGTTTCCGCGAAAAACTGTTTTTT CASSLEGFREKLFF
TRBJ1-2 TRBV7-9 TRBD1 NA TGTGCCAGCAGCCCGGGGACAGGGGTCGTCGGTGGCTACACCTTC CASSPGTGVVGGYTF
TRBJ2-3 TRBV7-3 TRBD2 NA TGTGCCAGCAGCTTAGGACTAGCGGTCACAGATACGCAGTATTTT CASSLGLAVTDTQYF
TRBJ1-4 TRBV4-3 NA few TGCGCCAGCAGCCAAGGAATAGGAACTAATGAAAAACTGTTTTTT CASSQGIGTNEKLFF
TRBJ1-6 TRBV9 TRBD1 NA TGTGCCAGCAGCGCCCGACAGGGAAAGAATTCACCCCTCCACTTT CASSARQGKNSPLHF
TRBJ2-5 TRBV9 TRBD2 NA TGTGCCAGCAGCACTAGCGGGGGGCCCTCGTACCAAGAGACCCAGTACTTC CASSTSGGPSYQETQYF
TRBJ1-6 TRBV28 TRBD1 NA TGTGCCAGCAGTAGTACAGGACAGGCGGTAGATTCACCCCTCCACTTT CASSSTGQAVDSPLHF
TRBJ2-3 TRBV7-3 NA few TGTGCCAGCAGCCCCAAGGGGGGCAGGGAAACAGATACGCAGTATTTT CASSPKGGRETDTQYF
TRBJ1-1 TRBV23-1 NA few TGCGCCAGCAGTCGGGGGGGAGTGGCTGAAGCTTTCTTT CASSRGGVAEAFF
TRBJ1-2 TRBV7-8 NA NA TGTGCCAGCAGCCCTCGGTCTCCTAACTATGGCTACACCTTC CASSPRSPNYGYTF
TRBJ1-2 TRBV9 TRBD1 few TGTGCCAGCAGCTCCCGGACAGGGGCCAACCCTAACTATGGCTACACCTTC CASSSRTGANPNYGYTF
TRBJ1-5 TRBV28 NA few TGTGCCAGCAGTTTCCAAGCGAATAGCAATCAGCCCCAGCATTTT CASSFQANSNQPQHF
TRBJ1-6 TRBV7-9 TRBD1 few TGTGCCAGCGGGGACAGGAGATCGCCCCTCCACTTT CASGDRRSPLHF
TRBJ1-4 TRBV10-3 TRBD1 few TGTGCCATCAGTGAAGGGGGCGAGGGTGAAAAACTGTTTTTT CAISEGGEGEKLFF
TRBJ1-2 TRBV25-1 TRBD1 NA TGTGCCAGCAGCGGGGACAGGGTTGGCTACACCTTC CASSGDRVGYTF
TRBJ2-1 TRBV5-4 NA few TGTGCCAGCAGTCGGGCGGGGTTATCTGGGAATGAGCAGTTCTTC CASSRAGLSGNEQFF